Listed here are 18 T cell receptor beta chains from one sample, sequenced in a study. MiXCR, run by TCRdb on the 5' RACE reads, gives a single entry per CDR3 protein. The sample carries 35,000 to 50,000 distinct CDR3 sequences, 30% recorded once. The sequencing sample was made of tumor-infiltrating memory CD4+ T cells sorted from the breast tumor. This sample's subset: memory CD4+ T cells, CD4+CD45RO+CD25-. The receptors derive from a female donor with breast cancer.

The sample holds many counts of this clonotype. The J gene is TRBJ2-5, the V gene TRBV20-1, with TRBD2 matching over 8 bases. This CDR3 is built from 16 residues. CDR1 is DFQATT and CDR2 is SNEGSKA in the germline V gene (reference sequence). Trimming at V came to 6 bases and at J to 1 base, leaving 13 bases not matched to a gene. CDR3 residues: CSANPRVAGIQETQYF. The CDR3 nucleotides read TGCAGTGCCAACCCCCGCGTAGCGGGAATCCAAGAGACCCAGTACTTC.

This clonotype is medium-sized (0.01 to 0.1%) in the sample. The chain combines TRBV29-1 with TRBJ2-7; unclear D gene. Germline V gives CDR1 SQVTM, CDR2 ANQGSEA. The length of the CDR3 is 10 residues. V was trimmed by 4 bases and J by 6 bases, leaving 7 bases between them. The CDR3 sequence: CSVVVGEQYF. DNA for the CDR3: TGCAGCGTTGTCGTTGGCGAGCAGTACTTC.

J is TRBJ1-2 and V is TRBV28; D unclear. Germline CDR1 MDHEN, CDR2 SYDVKM. The V end was cut by 2 bases, the J end by 6 bases, with 1 base between. This CDR3 spans 10 amino acids. The CDR3 nucleotides are TGTGCCAGCAGTTTAGATGGCTACACCTTC. Its translation: CASSLDGYTF.

This sequence joins TRBV6-5 and TRBJ2-1; weak D call: TRBD1 (6 bases). This CDR3 spans 17 amino acids. CDR1 and CDR2 from the germline V gene are MNHEY and SVGAGI. Trimming stripped 7 bases from V and 8 bases from J, with 27 bases between. CDR3 sequence reads: CASTPIQGIQVLDEQFF. The DNA of the CDR3 is TGTGCCAGCACCCCCATACAGGGTATACAGGTATTAGATGAGCAGTTCTTC.

V is TRBV4-1 and J is TRBJ2-2; a possible D gene is TRBD1 (5 bases). Germline V CDR1 and CDR2: MGHRA, YSYEKL. The CDR3 covers 15 residues. The V gene lost 1 base and the J gene lost 4 bases, with 10 bases spanning the gap. CDR3 DNA: TGCGCCAGCAGCCAAGGGGGCTCGACCACCGGGGAGCTGTTTTTT. This sequence encodes CASSQGGSTTGELFF.

The gene calls are TRBV7-3 and TRBJ2-3; 12 bases map to TRBD2. Trimming cost V 4 bases and J 5 bases; bases outside gene matches: 13. The CDR3 has 18 residues. Germline-derived CDR1 and CDR2 are SGHTA and FQGTGA. In nucleotides, the CDR3 is TGTGCCAGCAGCTCCCCCCCTGGGACTAGCGGGTGGGGAGATACGCAGTATTTT. Amino acids: CASSSPPGTSGWGDTQYF.

This clonotype was observed a handful of times. The chain links TRBV20-1 to TRBJ2-7, with TRBD2 identical over 7 bases. The CDR3 is 17 residues long. With V trimmed by 3 bases and J by 2 bases, 16 bases remained unmatched. Germline V gives CDR1 DFQATT, CDR2 SNEGSKA (reference sequence). Here the CDR3 reads CSASFPSGGHSTYEQYF. CDR3 nucleotides: TGCAGTGCTAGTTTTCCGTCGGGAGGCCACAGTACCTACGAGCAGTACTTC.

The J gene is TRBJ1-1, the V gene TRBV12-3 or TRBV12-4, with D possibly TRBD1 on 6 matching bases. V lost 3 bases and J lost 7, with 12 bases in between. The CDR3 is made up of 13 amino acids. The CDR3, as DNA: TGTGCCAGCAGTTTTCGGGACACCCGTGAAGCTTTCTTT. As protein: CASSFRDTREAFF.

This clonotype was observed many times. Lacking the conserved final phenylalanine or tryptophan, this CDR3 likely reflects a read error. The DNA is left out, because the CDR3 cannot be placed on it with certainty; the CDR3 is given as TCRdb lists it. This chain links TRBV6-2 or TRBV6-3 with TRBJ1-2; no DNA check was done on the table's D call, TRBD1. The CDR3 region is 9 residues in length, termini included. Germline CDR1 reads MNHEY; CDR2 reads SVGEGT. The CDR3 loop is CAIRWTGRN.

The chain employs TRBV5-5 and TRBJ1-1; D call uncertain. CDR1 SGHKS and CDR2 YYEKEE come from the germline V gene (reference sequence). The CDR3 has 14 amino acids. V shed 4 bases and J shed 7 bases, with 17 bases lying between them. This CDR3 is CASSIWTRNVEAFF. The CDR3 DNA follows: TGTGCCAGCAGCATCTGGACGAGGAACGTTGAAGCTTTCTTT.

This clonotype showed up many times. The chain recombines TRBV12-3 or TRBV12-4 with TRBJ1-1, with no clear D. The CDR3 is made up of 14 amino acids. Trimming cost V 3 bases and J 0 bases, with 8 bases left between them. The CDR3 nucleotides read TGTGCCAGCAGTTTGAGCGGAATGAACACTGAAGCTTTCTTT. It codes for CASSLSGMNTEAFF.

The V gene is TRBV5-1, the J gene TRBJ2-3; 9 nucleotides align to TRBD1. Matching the DNA end better, TRBJ1-5 makes the J call doubtful. Germline V gene sequence: CDR1 SGHRS, CDR2 YFSETQ. There are 15 residues in the CDR3. The CDR3 bases are TGCGCCAGCAGCCAAGGGACAGGGATTGAAGATACGCAGCATTTT. This encodes CASSQGTGIEDTQHF.

This clonotype was seen more than once but under ten times. The CDR3 coding sequence is TGCAGTGCTCGGAGGACAGGGAAGCAAGGGGAGCTGTTTTTT. Translating it yields CSARRTGKQGELFF. This chain uses TRBV20-1 with TRBJ2-2, with 8 nucleotides matching TRBD1. V dropped 5 bases and J dropped 8; count of bases not matched to a gene: 10. The CDR3 loop spans 14 amino acids. The germline V gene encodes CDR1 DFQATT and CDR2 SNEGSKA (reference sequence).

The rearrangement uses TRBV7-9 and TRBJ1-5; D ambiguous. In germline, CDR1 is SEHNR, CDR2 FQNEAQ (reference sequence). V was trimmed by 1 base and J by 3 bases, leaving 10 bases between them. CDR3 size: 15 residues. The CDR3 DNA sequence: TGTGCCAGCAGCTTAGGGGCGGGTCCCAATCAGCCCCAGCATTTT. Its translation is CASSLGAGPNQPQHF.

This clonotype was observed a single time. The rearrangement links TRBV7-3 to TRBJ2-5, with D tentatively TRBD1 or TRBD2 (7 bases each). Trimming shortened V by 0 bases and J by 2 bases, and 10 bases separated the two germline ends. Germline CDR1 reads SGHTA; CDR2 reads FQGTGA. This CDR3 has 15 residues. CDR3 sequence reads: CASSLTQGGQETQYF. In DNA form, the CDR3 reads TGTGCCAGCAGCTTAACGCAGGGGGGGCAAGAGACCCAGTACTTC. The entire variable domain, with the rest obtained from reference TRBV7-3 and TRBJ2-5, is as follows: GAGVSQTPSNKVTEKGKYVELRCDPISGHTALYWYRQSLGQGPEFLIYFQGTGAADDSGLPNDRFFAVRPEGSVSTLKIQRTERGDSAVYLCASSLTQGGQETQYFGPGTRLLVL.

This clonotype was detected only a few times. This chain links TRBV28 with TRBJ2-5, with D unclear. The CDR3 is 15 amino acids. The germline V gene has CDR1 MDHEN and CDR2 SYDVKM. Trimming cost V 4 bases and J 3 bases, with 15 bases left between them. This chain's CDR3 is CASSSGREDKETQYF. CDR3 coding DNA: TGTGCCAGCAGTTCAGGACGTGAAGACAAAGAGACCCAGTACTTC.

This clonotype has a count of ten or more. The rearrangement uses TRBV9 and TRBJ1-5; TRBD1 matches 7 bases. J gave up 3 bases and V 3 bases, and 3 bases lay outside the gene matches. The CDR3 consists of 14 residues. CDR1 SGDLS and CDR2 YYNGEE come from the germline V gene. The CDR3 sequence is CASSGGTDNQPQHF. The CDR3 DNA reads as TGTGCCAGCAGCGGCGGGACAGACAATCAGCCCCAGCATTTT.

The CDR3 nucleotides are TGCGCCAGCAGCTTGACCGGGACTTACACCGGGGAGCTGTTTTTT. The encoded protein is CASSLTGTYTGELFF. This chain links TRBV5-1 with TRBJ2-2; D possibly corresponds to TRBD2 (6 bases). V lost 1 base and J lost 3, with 10 bases in between. The germline V gene encodes CDR1 SGHRS and CDR2 YFSETQ. This CDR3 is built from 15 residues. The entire variable domain, with the rest obtained from reference TRBV5-1 and TRBJ2-2, is as follows: KAGVTQTPRYLIKTRGQQVTLSCSPISGHRSVSWYQQTPGQGLQFLFEYFSETQRNKGNFPGRFSGRQFSNSRSEMNVSTLELGDSALYLCASSLTGTYTGELFFGEGSRLTVL.